Listed here is a single TCR beta chain. The target antigen is unknown. The PCR ran on 60 Vbeta and 13 Jbeta primers. The data were produced by immunoSEQ multiplex PCR, yet TCRdb's version contains in-frame clones alone and is incomplete. The sample contains approximately 170,000 clones, 65% to 85% of which appear only once. This sample is part of a study of cytomegalovirus exposure and HLA in healthy donors. Background on the study: Prior work identified 100 million to 130 million unique TCR beta sequences in roughly 180 million T cells. Roughly 80 million unique TCRs from HLA-typed donors made up an early data release.

Study results and limitations: An analysis that came later showed most CMV-associated TCR beta chains appearing HLA-restricted. In an earlier analysis, about 87% or about 30%: the productive usage of most TCR beta V segments.

The CDR3 totals 12 residues. Germline CDR1 SGHAT, CDR2 FQNNGV. V lost 5 bases to trimming and J lost 2 bases, with 6 bases between them. The rearrangement links TRBV11-2 to TRBJ1-2; D remains unclear. This clonotype was obtained from a woman aged 50 to 60 in good health and CMV-seropositive. The source material was PBMCs. CDR3 residues: CASSPVNYGYTF. The CDR3 DNA is TGTGCCAGCAGCCCAGTAAACTATGGCTACACCTTC.